This record covers a single T cell receptor (beta chain). Its antigen is still unknown. Base qualities are not provided; no much larger clone lies one nucleotide away. The library was built by means of the immunoSEQ multiplex PCR assay. To provide template for TCR sequencing, every sample had RNA extracted and reverse transcribed into cDNA. First-strand cDNA was synthesized with SuperScript III using a 2:1 mix of oligo-dT and random hexamers. A synthetic immune receptor repertoire was used to assess amplification bias, and residual bias was removed computationally. The authors' analysis ran thus. After raw reads were preprocessed to remove errors, the CDR3 was defined following IMGT conventions as running from the conserved cysteine to phenylalanine. To get clonality, Shannon entropy was normalized by log2 of the number of productive unique TCRs and the result was subtracted from 1. Whether scalp clones were CD4 or CD8 was inferred by matching scalp TCRbeta sequences against CD4 and CD8 repertoires sorted from blood. Here the immuneACCESS table is served through TCRdb, limited to in-frame sequences with V and J called. Missing clones are a known gap in these copies; in checked studies unresolved V genes cover under half, and the rest lacks a known reason. The V and J calls and clone size were taken over from that table, and D and trimming were inferred from the DNA. The sample data list 200,000 or so clones, and 58% of these were observed just once. 5.5% of the sample rests with the top ten.

CDR1 and CDR2 were assigned from the germline V gene as LGHNT and FRNRAP. Relative to germline, V is 5 bases shorter and J is 0 bases shorter, with 7 bases between their ends. Including the terminal cysteine and phenylalanine, the CDR3 comprises 14 residues. The read is trimmed to its CDR3 DNA, 42 bases read in frame from base 1. This sample stems from a study of CD8+ T cells in alopecia areata listed by TCRdb under 2018. Looking at the study overall: The treated patients took part in an open-label pilot trial in which moderate-to-severe alopecia areata was treated with oral tofacitinib at 5 to 10 mg twice daily. For the treated patients, the SALT score, which quantifies what percentage of scalp surface area is affected, served as the measure of disease severity. Amplification of TCRbeta CDR3 regions was done by immunoSEQ multiplex PCR using 35 Vbeta forward primers and 13 Jbeta reverse primers. Scalp clonality was compared across normal scalp (n=4), patchy alopecia areata scalp (n=8), and alopecia totalis/universalis scalp (n=8). RNA came from the PAXgene miRNA kit for fixed scalp, the miRNeasy kit for PBMCs, and the RNeasy kit for mouse skin. Biopsies were taken from tofacitinib-treated patients at baseline and at 4 and 24 weeks of treatment, and a later scalp biopsy was taken in several of the tofacitinib-treated patients. Scalp tissue and sorted CD4+ and CD8+ peripheral blood T cells from patchy and totalis/universalis alopecia areata patients and from healthy controls were covered by human TCRbeta sequencing. Tofacitinib was given for 6 to 18 months, followed by 6 months of follow-up off drug to assess delayed response and recurrence. High-throughput TCRbeta sequencing was used to examine T cell clonal expansion in alopecia areata in both the C3H/HeJ mouse model and human patients. General conclusions and limits of the study: During tofacitinib treatment, many expanded lesional clones remained in scalp and blood, and this persistence may partly explain relapse after treatment is stopped. Compared with normal scalp, lesional scalp, particularly in alopecia totalis/universalis, had higher clonality and more expanded CD8+ clones, which suggests antigenic drive. Unlike mouse skin, where gammadelta T cells dominate, normal human skin contains resident alphabeta T cells that get sequenced too, which complicates analysis of the scalp TCR repertoire. With tofacitinib, both scalp clonality and the number of expanded CD8+ clones among the top 100 scalp clones went down significantly. Shared TCR sequences between patients were less evident than in mice, which may be partly attributable to HLA diversity in the patient population. Because the treated cohort was small and had just a single nonresponder, larger studies are needed to establish links between baseline CD8+ expansion and response.

In light of the paper, this sample's time point label describes: roughly 26 weeks on oral tofacitinib. The treatment or condition label for this specimen denotes: oral pan-JAK inhibitor, 5-10 mg twice daily. Lesional scalp punch biopsies and peripheral blood were obtained from alopecia areata patients. PBMCs were separated by density centrifugation and stained for CD3, CD4 and CD8, after which CD4+ and CD8+ T cells were sorted on a FACSAria. The chain is assembled from TRBV12-5 and TRBJ2-2, with an unclear D gene assignment. The specimen comprised CD4+ T cells sorted from blood, sampled at week 24, from a patient treated with tofacitinib. This TCR was sampled from a human donor with alopecia areata. The CDR3 here reads CASGRATNTGELFF. The bases read TGTGCTAGTGGTCGTGCAACGAACACCGGGGAGCTGTTTTTT.